This T cell receptor (beta chain) appears in the sequencing data of a study of T-cell memory formation after mild COVID-19. Each CDR3 protein gets one entry after TCRdb re-called the 5' RACE reads with MiXCR. The sample includes some 290,000 distinct CDR3 sequences, roughly 15% of them seen just once. This clonotype was counted ten times or more. V lost 10 bases to trimming and J lost 4 bases, with 11 bases between them. The CDR3 runs 12 residues. The germline gives CDR1 MNHNY, CDR2 SVGAGI (reference sequence). The origin of this receptor is a man in his late teens or twenties who had mild COVID-19 (a few samples of this study predate the infection). Cell type and time point are not known. V is TRBV6-6 and J is TRBJ1-3, with unresolved D. The sequencing input was PBMCs or a T cell subset sorted from them (not recorded which). CDR3 coding DNA: TGTGCCACGTCCATCGGGGGAAACACCATATATTTT. Amino acid sequence: CATSIGGNTIYF.